The source of this T cell receptor (beta chain) is a study of shared clonotypes between healthy human individuals (dated by TCRdb to 2019 to 2021). With regard to the full study: Two women and a few men aged 18 to 49 years were included in the cohort. To estimate repertoire size and how much clonotypes are shared between individuals, the study performed deep sequencing of blood TCR repertoires from five healthy adults. Between about 0.85 and 10 billion PBMCs per donor were obtained by leukapheresis. For each donor, three plates each were used for CD4 naive and CD4 memory, two plates were used for CD8 naive, and one plate was used for CD8 memory. Different laboratories and diverse techniques were used to prepare libraries and sequence TCR repertoires, to increase sequencing depth and limit assay-specific biases. Study-level results and caveats: Naive subsets generally had larger estimated clonotype richness than memory subsets. The genetic and exposure-history diversity represented was limited by the small number of donors. Compared with non-shared clonotypes, the clonotypes found in all four sorted-subset donors had higher generation probabilities. Based on pairwise subsampling, the degree of clonotype sharing among donors was expected to be affected by sequencing depth. Incomplete sequencing was indicated by rarefaction of sorted-subset datasets, despite the large sequencing depth. Sampling was restricted to blood, and TCR repertoires in tissues likely differ from the TCR repertoires found in blood. Across a handful of donors, roughly 5.1% of naive CD4, approximately 3.5% of naive CD8, about 2.3% of memory CD4, and approximately 0.4% of memory CD8 clonotypes were shared.

CD8 naive samples were CD45RO-negative cells positively selected for CCR7, giving a CD45RA+CCR7+ population that excluded TemRA cells. The donors were healthy, HIV-negative adults who had no recently reported acute infections or vaccinations. Only Caucasian adults living in Nashville, Tennessee, USA were represented among the donors. After blood collection by leukapheresis, PBMCs were isolated using Ficoll-Histopaque density gradient centrifugation and then cryopreserved in the vapor phase of liquid nitrogen. Analytical flow cytometry was used to check the purity and quantity of every magnetically sorted T cell population. From each sorted fraction, genomic DNA was isolated and quantified by UV absorbance on a Nanodrop 2000c. With respect to this clone: Its recognized antigen is unknown. No base-level quality is on record; no much larger clone is a single base apart. The same CDR3 is also encoded by other DNA sequences in this sample.

Using the deep immunoSEQ assay, TCR CDR3 regions were amplified from genomic DNA by multiplex PCR. For each cell subset, the extracted genomic DNA was distributed evenly across all wells of several immunoSEQ 96-well plates, and each plate served as one replicate. For sorted subsets, approximately 200 ng of genomic DNA, equivalent to some 33,000 T cell genomes, went into each replicate PCR. Purified libraries were quantified with a Qubit 3.0 fluorometer, sized on a Bioanalyzer 2100, and re-quantified with the KAPA Library Quantification kit. Each immunoSEQ 96-well plate was sequenced on its own single-read 150-cycle Illumina NextSeq 550 flow cell. In the original analysis: Because the immunoSEQ output included only junctional sequences and no quality scores, the filtering could not be the same as the filtering used for full-length reads. Sequences were annotated with PyIR, a Python wrapper for IgBLAST v1.9, using IMGT germline references to assign V/J genes and CDR3. Reads with weak V/J assignments (E-value above 1e-6), missing CDR3, stop codons, out-of-frame junctions, or ambiguous translated residues were removed. A V3J clonotype was defined by an identical inferred V gene, J gene, and CDR3 amino acid sequence. Percentage overlap between repertoires was calculated by dividing the number of shared unique clonotypes by the size of the smaller repertoire. Repertoire richness was assessed with RTK rarefaction, the Chao1 estimator, and Recon v2.1 estimates of unobserved clonotypes. Generation probabilities for all TCRbeta clonotypes obtained by the gDNA method from several donors were computed using OLGA. The source is immuneACCESS, and TCRdb retained only in-frame sequences with V and J called. Part of the clones is not carried over; for the studies checked, unresolved V genes explain less than half of this, and the remainder is unexplained. Clonal size and the V and J genes are those of that table, whereas D and trimming came from the DNA. The sample table holds around 1.9 million clones, of which just over 90% were seen once. In total, the top ten clones hold under 2% of the sample.

The CDR1 and CDR2 encoded by the germline V gene (reference sequence) are SEHNR and FQNEAQ. Reading from cysteine to phenylalanine, the CDR3 counts 14 amino acids. The entry retains the CDR3 DNA only, 42 bases that are in frame from base 1. Trimming removed 5 bases from V and 7 bases from J; the gene matches leave 7 bases unexplained. This sequence uses TRBV7-9 and TRBJ1-5, and TRBD1 aligns with 8 junction nucleotides. Sequenced input: naive CD8+ T cells from PBMCs. The sample's cell subset or site label is to be understood as: CD45RA+CCR7+. This clonotype originated in a man between 18 and 29 years old in good health. Some clones in this sample may be carry-over from other donors' samples. The nucleotide sequence is TGTGCCAGCAGCCTCGGACAGGGTGGGCAGCCCCAGCATTTT. Its product reads: CASSLGQGGQPQHF.